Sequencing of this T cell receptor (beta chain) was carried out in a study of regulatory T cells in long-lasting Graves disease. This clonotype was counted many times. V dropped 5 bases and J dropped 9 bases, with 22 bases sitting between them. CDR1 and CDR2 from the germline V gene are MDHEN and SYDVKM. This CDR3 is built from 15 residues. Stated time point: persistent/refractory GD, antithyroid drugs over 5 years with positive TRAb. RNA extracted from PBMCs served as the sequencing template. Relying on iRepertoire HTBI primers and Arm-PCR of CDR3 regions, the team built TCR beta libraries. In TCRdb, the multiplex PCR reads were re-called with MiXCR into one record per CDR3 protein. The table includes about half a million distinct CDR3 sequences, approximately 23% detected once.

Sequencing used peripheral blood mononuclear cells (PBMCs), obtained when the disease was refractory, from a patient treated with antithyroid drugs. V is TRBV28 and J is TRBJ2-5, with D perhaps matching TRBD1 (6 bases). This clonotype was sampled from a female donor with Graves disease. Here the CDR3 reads CASSPALQGPSAQYF. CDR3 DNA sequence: TGTGCCAGCAGTCCCGCTCTACAGGGTCCTTCGGCCCAGTACTTC.